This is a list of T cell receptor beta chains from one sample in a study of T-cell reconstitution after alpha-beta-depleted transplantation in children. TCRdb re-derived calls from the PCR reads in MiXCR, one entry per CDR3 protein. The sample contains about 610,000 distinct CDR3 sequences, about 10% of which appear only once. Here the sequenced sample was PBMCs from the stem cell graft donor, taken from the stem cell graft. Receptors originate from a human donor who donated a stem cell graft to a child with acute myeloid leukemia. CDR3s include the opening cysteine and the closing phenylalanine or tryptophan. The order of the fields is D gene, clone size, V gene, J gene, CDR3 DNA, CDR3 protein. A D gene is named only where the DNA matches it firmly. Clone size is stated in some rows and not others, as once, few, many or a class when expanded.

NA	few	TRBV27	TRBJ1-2	TGTGCCAGCAGTGCCGACCGGGACATCCTTTATGGCTACACCTTC	CASSADRDILYGYTF
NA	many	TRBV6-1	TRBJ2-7	TGTGCCAGCAGGAGCAGAAATAAAGTAGGGGACGAGCAGTACTTC	CASRSRNKVGDEQYF
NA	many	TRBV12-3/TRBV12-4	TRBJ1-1	TGTGCCAGCACCCCCTGGGGGGGGACTGAAGCTTTCTTT	CASTPWGGTEAFF
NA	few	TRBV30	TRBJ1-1	TGTGCCTGGACCTGGGACGAGAACACTGAAGCTTTCTTT	CAWTWDENTEAFF
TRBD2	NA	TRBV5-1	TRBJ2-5	TGCGCCAGCAGCTTGCTAGCGGGACCAAAAGAGACCCAGTACTTC	CASSLLAGPKETQYF
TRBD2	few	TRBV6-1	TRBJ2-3	TGTGCCAGCACCACGTTCGGCGGGAGAGGCACAGATACGCAGTATTTT	CASTTFGGRGTDTQYF
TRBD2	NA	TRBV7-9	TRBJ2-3	TGTGCCAGCAGCTTCGACGGGAGGGGCACAGATACGCAGTATTTT	CASSFDGRGTDTQYF
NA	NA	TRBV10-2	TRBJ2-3	TGCGCCAGCAGTGAGTGGGCGGAGTTGTATACGCAGTATTTT	CASSEWAELYTQYF
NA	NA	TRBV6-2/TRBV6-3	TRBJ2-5	TGTGCCAGCAGTTACAGGCCATCCAGGGAGACCCAGTACTTC	CASSYRPSRETQYF
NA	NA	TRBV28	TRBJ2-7	TGTGCCAGCAGAGGGGGGGTCAGTCCCTGGGAGCAGTACTTC	CASRGGVSPWEQYF
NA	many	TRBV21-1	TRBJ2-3	TGTGCCAGCAGCAAATCACGGGGAACCTGCACAGATACGCAGTATTTT	CASSKSRGTCTDTQYF
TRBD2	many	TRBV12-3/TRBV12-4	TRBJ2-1	TGTGCCAGCAGTCCTCGCGGACTAGCGGGGTACAATGAGCAGTTCTTC	CASSPRGLAGYNEQFF
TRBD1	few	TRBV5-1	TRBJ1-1	TGCGCCAGTATGGGACAGGGCCTCGTAACTGAAGCTTTCTTT	CASMGQGLVTEAFF
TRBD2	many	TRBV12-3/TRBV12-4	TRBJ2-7	TGTGCCAGCAGTTTAGCGACTAAGGCTAGCGGGTCCTACGAGCAGTACTTC	CASSLATKASGSYEQYF
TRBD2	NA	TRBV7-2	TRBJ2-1	TGTGCCAGCAGCCTAGAGACTAGCGTGTACAATGAGCAGTTCTTC	CASSLETSVYNEQFF
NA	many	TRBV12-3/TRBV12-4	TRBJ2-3	TGTGCCAGCAGCCCCCGAGGGTTGCGAACAGATACGCAGTATTTT	CASSPRGLRTDTQYF
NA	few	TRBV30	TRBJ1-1	TGTGCCCCCGTAGACCCAACGAACACTGAAGCTTTCTTT	CAPVDPTNTEAFF
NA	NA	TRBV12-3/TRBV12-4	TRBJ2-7	TGTGCCAGCACTCATAGGGGGGAGCAGTACTTC	CASTHRGEQYF
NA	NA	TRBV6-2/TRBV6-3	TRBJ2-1	TGTGCCAGCAGTTACTCGATTCTAAGGGAGCAGTTCTTC	CASSYSILREQFF
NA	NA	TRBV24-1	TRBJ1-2	TGTGCCACCAGTGCGGCAATCATCAGCGTTGTAGCTAACTATGGCTACACCTTC	CATSAAIISVVANYGYTF
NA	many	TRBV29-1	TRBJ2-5	TGCAGCGTCCGAGGTGACAGGAGAGAGACCCAGTACTTC	CSVRGDRRETQYF
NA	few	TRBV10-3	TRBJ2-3	TGTGCCATCAGGGCAGGGAGCACAGATACGCAGTATTTT	CAIRAGSTDTQYF
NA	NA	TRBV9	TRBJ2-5	TGTGCCAGCACCCCAACCGGGGTAGAGACCCGGTACTTC	CASTPTGVETRYF
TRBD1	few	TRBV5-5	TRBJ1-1	TGTGCCAGCAGCTTTACAGGGGATTGGGGCACTGAAGCTTTCTTT	CASSFTGDWGTEAFF
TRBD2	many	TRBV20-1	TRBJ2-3	TGCAGTGCTAGATCCCCCGGGACTAGCGGGTCTAGCACAGATACGCAGTATTTT	CSARSPGTSGSSTDTQYF
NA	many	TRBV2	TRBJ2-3	TGTGCCAGCAGTGGAAATGAGGGAGATACGCAGTATTTT	CASSGNEGDTQYF
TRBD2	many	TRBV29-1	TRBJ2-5	TGCAGCGCAGGACTAGCGGGTGTTGGTCGGGAGACCCAGTACTTC	CSAGLAGVGRETQYF
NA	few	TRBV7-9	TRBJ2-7	TGTGCCAGCAGCTCTCCCCCGATAGCGGACTCCTACGAGCAGTACTTC	CASSSPPIADSYEQYF
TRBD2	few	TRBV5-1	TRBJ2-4	TGCGCCAGCAGCTGGATGACTAGCTTTGAAACGCCGATTCAGTACTTC	CASSWMTSFETPIQYF
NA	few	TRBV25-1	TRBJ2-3	TGTGCCAGCAGTGAAACTGGACGCTTCACAGATACGCAGTATTTT	CASSETGRFTDTQYF
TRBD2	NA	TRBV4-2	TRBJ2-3	TGTGCCAGCAGCCAACGACTAGCGGATGGCACAGATACGCAGTATTTT	CASSQRLADGTDTQYF
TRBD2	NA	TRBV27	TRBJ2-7	TGTGCCAGCAGTGACCGACTAGCGGGAGCAGTACAGCCGCAGTACTTC	CASSDRLAGAVQPQYF
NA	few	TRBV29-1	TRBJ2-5	TGCAGCGTACTTTCGGGGGCGAACCAAGAGACCCAGTACTTC	CSVLSGANQETQYF
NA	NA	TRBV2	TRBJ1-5	TGTGCCAGCAGGCCAGGGACCCATCAGCCCCAGCATTTT	CASRPGTHQPQHF
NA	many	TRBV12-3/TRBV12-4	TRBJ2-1	TGTGCCAGCAGCTACCGAGTGGCGGCTAACAATGAGCAGTTCTTC	CASSYRVAANNEQFF
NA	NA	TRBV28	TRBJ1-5	TGTGCCAGCAAGGGGCAGACCCATTTTAGCAATCAGCCCCAGCATTTT	CASKGQTHFSNQPQHF
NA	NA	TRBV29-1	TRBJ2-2	TGCAGCGTTGATCCCGAAGGGTATACCGGGGAGCTGTTTTTT	CSVDPEGYTGELFF
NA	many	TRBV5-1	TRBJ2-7	TGCGCCAGCAGCTTGACAGTAACCTACGAGCAGTACTTC	CASSLTVTYEQYF
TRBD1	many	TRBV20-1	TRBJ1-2	TGCAGTGCCCCCCTACAGGGGGTCAGCTATGGCTACACCTTC	CSAPLQGVSYGYTF
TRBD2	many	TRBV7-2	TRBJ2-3	TGTGCCAGCAGCTCGACTAGCGGGAGGGCGAGCACAGATACGCAGTATTTT	CASSSTSGRASTDTQYF
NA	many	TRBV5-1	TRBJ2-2	TGCGCCAGCAGCACCTGGACAAACGACGGGGAGCTGTTTTTT	CASSTWTNDGELFF
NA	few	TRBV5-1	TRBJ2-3	TGCGCCAGCAGCGAGAAGGAGGCTGATACGCAGTATTTT	CASSEKEADTQYF
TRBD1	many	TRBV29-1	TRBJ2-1	TGCAGCGTTGAGAGACAGGGGTGGTATGAGCAGTTCTTC	CSVERQGWYEQFF
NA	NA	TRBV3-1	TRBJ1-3	TGTGCCAGCATCTCTGGAAACACCATATATTTT	CASISGNTIYF
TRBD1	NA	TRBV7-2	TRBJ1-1	TGTGCCAGCAGCCTCAAACAGGGGACCACTGAAGCTTTCTTT	CASSLKQGTTEAFF
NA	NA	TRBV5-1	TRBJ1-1	TGCGCCAGCAGCTTGGTCGTGGGATTGAACACTGAAGCTTTCTTT	CASSLVVGLNTEAFF
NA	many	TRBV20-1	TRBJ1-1	TGCAGTGCTAGAGATTGGGAGGCAAACATGAACACTGAAGCTTTCTTT	CSARDWEANMNTEAFF
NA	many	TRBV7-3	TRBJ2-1	TGTGCCAGCAGCTTAGCGGGGCGGGGCAATGAGCAGTTCTTC	CASSLAGRGNEQFF
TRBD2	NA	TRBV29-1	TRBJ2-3	TGCAGCGTTGAAGATCGGCGAGCGCGGGAGGTTTCAGATACGCAGTATTTT	CSVEDRRAREVSDTQYF
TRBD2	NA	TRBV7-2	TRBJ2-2	TGTGCCAGTCGAGCGGGACCGAACACCGGGGAGCTGTTTTTT	CASRAGPNTGELFF
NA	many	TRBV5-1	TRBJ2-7	TGCGCCAGCAGCTCTGGACAGACGAGCTCCTACGAGCAGTACTTC	CASSSGQTSSYEQYF
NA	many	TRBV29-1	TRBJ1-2	TGCAGCGTTGGCGGACAGTATGGCTACACCTTC	CSVGGQYGYTF
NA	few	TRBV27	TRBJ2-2	TGTGCCAGCAGTTTATTAGCGTATGGCACCGGGGAGCTGTTTTTT	CASSLLAYGTGELFF